The sequence of this TCR beta chain was determined in a study of T cells after posttransplantation cyclophosphamide. Per germline, CDR1 SGHTA and CDR2 FQGNSA. The ends lost 5 bases at V and 7 bases at J; junction bases unmatched: 5. The CDR3 is 13 amino acids. Sequenced by immunoSEQ multiplex PCR; TCRdb stores in-frame clones only, minus some. The sample presents tens of thousands of clones, none singletons. Ten or more counts support this clone. This sequence originates from a man between 50 and 59 years old in good health, CMV-negative, and a related stem cell transplant donor. What was sequenced was PBMCs. The gene calls are TRBV7-2 and TRBJ2-1, with 7 bases matching TRBD1. CDR3 sequence (DNA): TGTGCCAGCAGCCCCGACAGGGTTAATGAGCAGTTCTTC. This gives the protein CASSPDRVNEQFF.